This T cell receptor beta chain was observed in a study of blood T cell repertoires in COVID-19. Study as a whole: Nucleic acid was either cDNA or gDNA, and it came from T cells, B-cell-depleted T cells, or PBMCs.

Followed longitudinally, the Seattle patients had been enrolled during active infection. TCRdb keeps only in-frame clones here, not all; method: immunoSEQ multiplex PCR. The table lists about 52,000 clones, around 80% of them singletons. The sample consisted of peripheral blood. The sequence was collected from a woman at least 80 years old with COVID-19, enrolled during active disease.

CDR3 bases: TGTGCCTTCGCTAGCGGGAGTAATGTGGATGAGCAGTTCTTC. Its translation is CAFASGSNVDEQFF. V is TRBV30 and J is TRBJ2-1; 10 bases are shared with TRBD2. CDR1 and CDR2 (germline): GTSNPN, SVGIG (reference sequence). This CDR3 is 14 amino acids long. J gave up 8 bases and V 7 bases, and 11 bases lay outside the gene matches. The full variable domain, rest sourced from reference TRBV30 and TRBJ2-1, is SQTIHQWPATLVQPVGSPLSLECTVEGTSNPNLYWYRQAAGRGLQLLFYSVGIGQISSEVPQNLSASRPQDRQFILSSKKLLLSDSGFYLCAFASGSNVDEQFFGPGTRLTVL.